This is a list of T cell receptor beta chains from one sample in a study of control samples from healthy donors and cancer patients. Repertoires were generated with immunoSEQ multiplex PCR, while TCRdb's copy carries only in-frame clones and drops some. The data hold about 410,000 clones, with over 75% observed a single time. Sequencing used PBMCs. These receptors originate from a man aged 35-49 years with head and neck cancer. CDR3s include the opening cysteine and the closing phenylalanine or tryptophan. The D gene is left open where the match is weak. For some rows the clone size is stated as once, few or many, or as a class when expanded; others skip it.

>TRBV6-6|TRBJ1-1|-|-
TGTGCCAGCCGATCCACTGAAGCTTTCTTT
CASRSTEAFF
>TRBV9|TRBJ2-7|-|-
TGTGCCAGCAGCCCTCCAGAGGGAGCATACGAGCAGTACTTC
CASSPPEGAYEQYF
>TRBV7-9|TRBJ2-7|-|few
TGTGCCAGCAGCCACGACAGCATCTACGAGCAGTACTTC
CASSHDSIYEQYF
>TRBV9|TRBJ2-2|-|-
TGTGCCAGCAGCGCGCTGACAGTAGGGGAGCTGTTTTTT
CASSALTVGELFF
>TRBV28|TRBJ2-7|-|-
TGTGCCAGCAGTTTACCCCCGGGAAGCCCCTCCTACGAGCAGTACTTC
CASSLPPGSPSYEQYF
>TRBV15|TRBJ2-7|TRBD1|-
TGTGCCACCAGCAGAGGATGGTCAGGGGGCGGCTACGAGCAGTACTTC
CATSRGWSGGGYEQYF
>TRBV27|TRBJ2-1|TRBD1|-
TGTGCCAGCAGTGCCGGGACAGGGGGCCGGAATGAGCAGTTCTTC
CASSAGTGGRNEQFF
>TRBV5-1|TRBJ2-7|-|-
TGCGCCAGCAGCCCCCTGGACAGCCGGACTAGTATCTACGAGCAGTACTTC
CASSPLDSRTSIYEQYF
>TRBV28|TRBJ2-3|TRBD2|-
TGTGCCAGCAGTTCTCTAGCGGGGGGGGCCCCTAGTAGTAGCACAGATACGCAGTATTTT
CASSSLAGGAPSSSTDTQYF
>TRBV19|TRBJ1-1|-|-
TGTGCCAGTAGTATAGATCAGGGTACAGGAGCTTTCTTT
CASSIDQGTGAFF
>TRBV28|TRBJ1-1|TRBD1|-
TGTGCCAGCAGTTTACGGGGGACAGGGATTATGAACACTGAAGCTTTCTTT
CASSLRGTGIMNTEAFF
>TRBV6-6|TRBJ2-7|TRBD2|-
TGTGCCATCGGCCAGCCTAGCGGGGTAGAGGAGCAGTACTTC
CAIGQPSGVEEQYF
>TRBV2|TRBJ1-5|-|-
TGTGCCAGCAGTGAATTAAGCAATCAGCCCCAGCATTTT
CASSELSNQPQHF
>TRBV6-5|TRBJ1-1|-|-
TGTGCCAGCACCCCCACAGGGAGGCGGCACACTGAAGCTTTCTTT
CASTPTGRRHTEAFF
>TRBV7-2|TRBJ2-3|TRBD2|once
TGTGCCAGCAGCTCAGCGGGGGATACGCAGTATTTT
CASSSAGDTQYF
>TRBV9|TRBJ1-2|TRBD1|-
TGTGCCAGCAGCGGGGTGGGGACAGGGAGATTCTATGGCTACACCTTC
CASSGVGTGRFYGYTF
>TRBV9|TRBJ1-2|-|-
TGTGCCAGCAGCCCCCGGGACGCAACTAACTATGGCTACACCTTC
CASSPRDATNYGYTF
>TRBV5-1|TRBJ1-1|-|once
TGCGCCAGCAGCCGCCGAACAGGGAAGAGCACTGAAGCTTTCTTT
CASSRRTGKSTEAFF
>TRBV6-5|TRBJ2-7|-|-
TGTGCCAGCAAGGGGTACGGCGAGCAGTACTTC
CASKGYGEQYF
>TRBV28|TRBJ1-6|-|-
TGTGCCAGCTCAGGGATCGCTTCACCCCTCCACTTT
CASSGIASPLHF
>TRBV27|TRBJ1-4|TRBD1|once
TGTGCCAGCAGTTTTCGGGACAGCATTAATGAAAAACTGTTTTTT
CASSFRDSINEKLFF
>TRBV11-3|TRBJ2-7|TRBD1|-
TGTGCCAGCAGCCCAAGGACAGGATACGAGCAGTACTTC
CASSPRTGYEQYF
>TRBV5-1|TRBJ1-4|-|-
TGCGCCAGCAGCTTGGCGCCAGCAACTAATGAAAAACTGTTTTTT
CASSLAPATNEKLFF
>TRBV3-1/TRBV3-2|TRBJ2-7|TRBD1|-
TGTGCCAGCAGCCTGACAGGGGGCCTAGACGAGCAGTACTTC
CASSLTGGLDEQYF
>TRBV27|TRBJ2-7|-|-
TGTGCCAGCAGTTTAAGGTTGGGGGCCGGTCACGAGCAGTACTTC
CASSLRLGAGHEQYF
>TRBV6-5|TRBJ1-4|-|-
TGTGCCAGCGGCATATTTGCAACTAATGAAAAACTGTTTTTT
CASGIFATNEKLFF
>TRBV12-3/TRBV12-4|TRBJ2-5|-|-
TGTGCCAGCAGCCCGGGGGTGGGGGAGACCCAGTACTTC
CASSPGVGETQYF
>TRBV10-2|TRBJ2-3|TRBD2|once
TGCGCCAGCAGTGAGATAGCGGGGGCTTCAGATACGCAGTATTTT
CASSEIAGASDTQYF
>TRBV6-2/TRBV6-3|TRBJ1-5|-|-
TGTGCCAGCAGTTACTGGGGGGTCGGGCAGCCCCAGCATTTT
CASSYWGVGQPQHF
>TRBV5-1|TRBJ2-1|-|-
TGCGCCAGCAGCTTGCGCACAGGCCTCTCCTACAATGAGCAGTTCTTC
CASSLRTGLSYNEQFF
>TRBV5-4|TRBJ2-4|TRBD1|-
TGTGCCAGCAGCGACGGACAGGTGGCAAACATTCAGTACTTC
CASSDGQVANIQYF
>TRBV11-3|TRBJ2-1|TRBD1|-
TGTGCCAGCAGCTCACAGACAGGGGGCCTGGGTGAGCAGTTCTTC
CASSSQTGGLGEQFF
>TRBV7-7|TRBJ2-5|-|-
TGTGCTAGCAGCTTACAGGACAACCAAGAGACCCAGTACTTC
CASSLQDNQETQYF
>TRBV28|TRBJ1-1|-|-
TGTGCCAGCAGTCCATCACTAGGGGGGCTGAGCACTGAAGCTTTCTTT
CASSPSLGGLSTEAFF
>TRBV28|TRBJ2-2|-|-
TGTGCCAGCAGTTTGACGGGGGACACCGGGGAGCTGTTTTTT
CASSLTGDTGELFF
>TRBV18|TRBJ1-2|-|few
TGTGCCAGCTCACCACCGGACAGTTTACATGGCTACACCTTC
CASSPPDSLHGYTF
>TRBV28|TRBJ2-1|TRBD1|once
TGTGCCAGCAGTTTAAGGGACAGGGGTCCCAATGAGCAGTTCTTC
CASSLRDRGPNEQFF
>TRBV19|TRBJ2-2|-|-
TGTGCCAGTAGTATAGGCGGGAACACCGGGGAGCTGTTTTTT
CASSIGGNTGELFF
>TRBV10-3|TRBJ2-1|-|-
TGTGCCATCAGTGTTGTAGGCAGCTCCTACAATGAGCAGTTCTTC
CAISVVGSSYNEQFF
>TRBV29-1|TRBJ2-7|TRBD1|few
TGCAGCGTTGAAGCAGGGGGCGCCCCCTACGAGCAGTACTTC
CSVEAGGAPYEQYF
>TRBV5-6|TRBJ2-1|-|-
TGTGCCAGCAGCTTCATACGGCTAGACAATGAGCAGTTCTTC
CASSFIRLDNEQFF
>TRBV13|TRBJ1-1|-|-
TGTGCCAGCAGCTTAGCAGTGAACACTGAAGCTTTCTTT
CASSLAVNTEAFF
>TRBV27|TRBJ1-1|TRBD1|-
TGTGCCAGCAGTTTAAATCCCGTCCGTGGCAGGGGGGGAACTGAAGCTTTCTTT
CASSLNPVRGRGGTEAFF
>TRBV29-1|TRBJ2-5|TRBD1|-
TGCAGCGTTGGGACAGGGGGTTTACAAGAGACCCAGTACTTC
CSVGTGGLQETQYF
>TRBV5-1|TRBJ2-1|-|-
TGCGCCAGCAGCTTGGGGCTGGACACGCTATCCTACAATGAGCAGTTCTTC
CASSLGLDTLSYNEQFF